These T cell receptor beta chains were read from a single sample in a study of spatial heterogeneity in lung cancer. Via MiXCR, TCRdb re-called the 5' RACE reads, giving one row per CDR3 protein. The repertoire has some 21,000 distinct CDR3 sequences, 3% to 4% of them found once; the top ten carry roughly 26%. Sample: PBMCs, taken at surgery. Source of these receptors: a female donor with early-stage non-small cell lung cancer. CDR3s include the opening cysteine and the closing phenylalanine or tryptophan. The order of the fields is V gene, clone size, D gene, J gene, CDR3 length, CDR3 protein, CDR3 DNA. A D gene is named only where the DNA matches it firmly. Sizes are listed as once, few, many, or a class for an expanded clone.

TRBV11-2	many	NA	TRBJ2-5	15	CASSLEGRFQETQYF	TGTGCCAGCAGCTTAGAAGGCAGGTTCCAAGAGACCCAGTACTTC
TRBV18	many	NA	TRBJ1-2	12	CASSPLIRGYTF	TGTGCCAGCTCACCACTTATTCGCGGCTACACCTTC
TRBV24-1	many	TRBD1	TRBJ2-1	16	CATSEFGQGAVNEQFF	TGTGCCACCAGTGAATTTGGACAGGGGGCAGTCAATGAGCAGTTCTTC
TRBV5-6	many	TRBD1	TRBJ2-7	14	CASSSTGTGREQYF	TGTGCCAGCAGCTCGACCGGGACAGGGCGCGAGCAGTACTTC
TRBV20-1	many	NA	TRBJ1-2	12	CSATGWGTGYTF	TGCAGTGCTACTGGGTGGGGAACTGGCTACACCTTC
TRBV18	many	NA	TRBJ2-3	14	CASSPDGRTDTQYF	TGTGCCAGCTCACCGGATGGAAGGACAGATACGCAGTATTTT
TRBV10-3	many	NA	TRBJ2-2	15	CAISIADSNTGELFF	TGTGCCATCAGTATCGCGGACTCGAACACCGGGGAGCTGTTTTTT
TRBV20-1	many	NA	TRBJ1-4	15	CSAREPGGSNEKLFF	TGCAGTGCTAGAGAGCCCGGAGGGTCTAATGAAAAACTGTTTTTT
TRBV12-3/TRBV12-4	many	NA	TRBJ2-6	17	CASSLAGYASGANVLTF	TGTGCCAGCAGTTTAGCCGGGTACGCGTCTGGGGCCAACGTCCTGACTTTC
TRBV7-9	many	NA	TRBJ1-3	15	CASSSLRGAGNTIYF	TGTGCCAGCAGCTCGTTAAGGGGTGCCGGAAACACCATATATTTT